One and the same sample provided the 6 T cell receptor beta chains below, sequenced in a study of early T cells in non-severe SARS-CoV-2 infection. Each CDR3 protein is one row after TCRdb ran MiXCR on the 5' RACE reads. This table has 20,000 to 30,000 distinct CDR3 sequences, 4.5% to 6% appearing once. Sequencing used whole blood. The receptors come from an adult who was a healthcare worker with PCR-confirmed SARS-CoV-2 infection or an uninfected control (not recorded which).

There are a few counts of this clonotype. The J gene is TRBJ2-5, the V gene TRBV19; either TRBD1 or TRBD2 may supply D (6 bases each). The germline gives CDR1 LNHDA, CDR2 SQIVND (reference sequence). CDR3 length: 13 residues. Trimming cost V 6 bases and J 2 bases, with 10 bases left between them. This chain's CDR3 is CASRSGAQETQYF. In DNA, the CDR3 is TGTGCCAGTAGGTCGGGGGCTCAAGAGACCCAGTACTTC.

This clonotype showed up just a few times. J is TRBJ2-7 and V is TRBV6-5; the D is unclear. This CDR3 has 16 amino acids. Germline-derived CDR1 and CDR2 are MNHEY and SVGAGI. Trimming stripped 6 bases from V and 3 bases from J, with 21 bases between. The CDR3 region is CASRSLTGGLNYEQYF. CDR3 bases: TGTGCCAGCAGATCCCTAACGGGCGGTCTCAACTACGAGCAGTACTTC.

This clonotype has a handful of counts. The chain couples TRBV9 to TRBJ1-2; 7 bases are a match to TRBD1. This CDR3 comprises 13 residues. V gave up 4 bases and J gave up 4 bases; unmatched junction bases: 4. CDR1 SGDLS and CDR2 YYNGEE come from the germline V gene. CDR3 loop: CASSQTGSYGYTF. Written as DNA, the CDR3 is TGTGCCAGCAGCCAGACAGGGAGCTATGGCTACACCTTC.

This clonotype was observed at least ten times. This chain links TRBV6-1 with TRBJ2-1; possibly TRBD1 or TRBD2 for D (5 bases each). The germline V gene encodes CDR1 MNHNS and CDR2 SASEGT. The CDR3 is 14 amino acids. V was shortened by 5 bases and J by 8 bases, with 16 bases between the two germline ends. The CDR3 is CASSPSGRGHEQFF. CDR3 DNA: TGTGCCAGCAGTCCATCAGGTCGGGGCCATGAGCAGTTCTTC.

This clonotype was observed many times. The chain joins TRBV6-5 to TRBJ1-2; the D gene is possibly TRBD1 (5 bases). This CDR3 comprises 14 residues. Germline CDR1 is MNHEY and CDR2 is SVGAGI. V shed 6 bases and J shed 3 bases, with 14 bases lying between them. The CDR3 nucleotides read TGTGCCAGCAGATTCCAAAGGGGCTACTATGGCTACACCTTC. The encoded protein is CASRFQRGYYGYTF.

This clonotype came up a few times. The rearrangement links TRBV14 to TRBJ1-1; D is undetermined. The CDR3 has 11 residues. Trimming took off 4 bases at V and 8 bases at J, with 8 bases between the two ends. Germline V gives CDR1 SGHDN, CDR2 FVKESK. CDR3 protein: CASSRYEEAFF. As DNA, the CDR3 is TGTGCCAGCAGCCGGTATGAGGAAGCTTTCTTT.